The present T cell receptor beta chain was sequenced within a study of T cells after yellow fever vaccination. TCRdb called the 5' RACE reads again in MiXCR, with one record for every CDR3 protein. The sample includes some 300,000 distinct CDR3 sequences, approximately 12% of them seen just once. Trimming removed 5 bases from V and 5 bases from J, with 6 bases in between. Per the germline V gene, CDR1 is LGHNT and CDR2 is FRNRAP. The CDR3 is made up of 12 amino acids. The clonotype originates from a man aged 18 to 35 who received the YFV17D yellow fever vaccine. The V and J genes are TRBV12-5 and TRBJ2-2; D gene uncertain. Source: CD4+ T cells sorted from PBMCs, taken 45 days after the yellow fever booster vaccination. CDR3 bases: TGTGCTAGTGGTCCCCGTACCGGGGAGCTGTTTTTT. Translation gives CASGPRTGELFF.